The clone carrying this TCR beta chain was counted a few times. One entry per CDR3 protein results from TCRdb running MiXCR on the 5' RACE reads. Of roughly 39,000 distinct CDR3 sequences listed, about 7.4% are singletons. This entry belongs to a study of chronic HIV infection and antiretroviral therapy. This CDR3 is built from 13 residues. Trimming shortened V by 4 bases and J by 6 bases, and 9 bases separated the two germline ends. Germline V lookup: CDR1 MDHEN, CDR2 SYDVKM. This clonotype originated in an adult who had HIV and had not received antiretroviral therapy, or was an uninfected healthy control (not recorded which). The material sequenced was peripheral blood. This chain joins TRBV28 and TRBJ1-4; D unclear. The CDR3, as DNA: TGTGCCAGCAGTTCCGGGGTATATGAAAAACTGTTTTTT. This gives the protein CASSSGVYEKLFF.